One and the same sample provided the 10 T cell receptor beta chains below, sequenced in a study of molecular identifiers for immune sequencing clone quantification. TCRdb itself ran the PCR reads through MiXCR, one entry per CDR3 protein. The table includes tens of thousands of distinct CDR3 sequences, around 20% detected once. The sample taken for sequencing was naive CD8+ T cells from blood, with Jurkat cell RNA spiked in. Subset indicated: FACS-sorted CD8+CD4-CCR7+CD45RA+ naive T cells. These receptors originate from a human donor in good health. Some libraries in this study had Jurkat cell RNA spiked in.

In this sample, this clonotype turned up many times. The chain links TRBV27 to TRBJ2-7, with D possibly TRBD2 on 5 matching bases. Germline lookup yields CDR1 MNHEY and CDR2 SMNVEV (reference sequence). This CDR3 spans 13 amino acids. The V and J ends lost 7 bases and 3 bases respectively, with 13 bases between them. The CDR3 here is CASIDLGSYEQYF. DNA for the CDR3: TGTGCCAGCATAGATTTGGGGAGCTACGAGCAGTACTTC.

This clonotype was recorded at least ten times. V and J are TRBV7-8 and TRBJ2-4, with D uncertain. V was clipped by 10 bases and J by 0 bases, with 10 bases between them. CDR3 length equals 13 residues. From germline, CDR1 is SGHVS and CDR2 FQNEAQ. CDR3 loop: CATEPLAKNIQYF. CDR3 nucleotides: TGTGCCACTGAACCTCTAGCCAAAAACATTCAGTACTTC.

The sample holds a few counts of this clonotype. A much larger clone differs by one base, so this may be a read error. The V and J genes are TRBV4-1 and TRBJ1-1; D is possibly TRBD1 (6 bases). Germline V gene lookup returns CDR1 MGHRA and CDR2 YSYEKL. The CDR3 is 17 residues long. The CDR3 nucleotides read TGCGCCAGCAGCCCAGGGATTATTGGACAGATGAACACTGAAGCTTCCTTT. It codes for CASSPGIIGQMNTEASF.

There are many counts of this clonotype. The chain combines TRBV19 with TRBJ2-3; no firm D call. V gave up 3 bases and J gave up 0 bases, with 13 bases separating them. This CDR3 region has 16 residues. Germline V lookup: CDR1 LNHDA, CDR2 SQIVND (reference sequence). CDR3 bases: TGTGCCAGTAGTATTCATCCGTCGCATAGCACAGATACGCAGTATTTT. Protein: CASSIHPSHSTDTQYF.

This clonotype occurred many times. This chain uses TRBV4-1 with TRBJ2-7, with 11 bases identical to TRBD2. Germline CDR1 and CDR2: MGHRA and YSYEKL. The CDR3 runs 15 residues. The ends lost 0 bases at V and 8 bases at J; junction bases unmatched: 6. The CDR3 bases are TGCGCCAGCAGCCAAGAGGAACTAGCGGGAGAGAAGCAGTACTTC. Its protein product is CASSQEELAGEKQYF.

This clonotype was detected a few times. The chain is built from TRBV27 and TRBJ2-3; 10 bases are a match to TRBD1. Germline loops: CDR1 MNHEY, CDR2 SMNVEV (reference sequence). Unmatched junction bases numbered 10, after V lost 6 bases and J lost 4 bases. The CDR3 has 16 residues. This chain's CDR3 is CASRPNRDRGADTQYF. In DNA form, the CDR3 reads TGTGCCAGCAGGCCCAACCGGGACAGGGGTGCAGATACGCAGTATTTT.

This clonotype was counted many times. The rearrangement uses TRBV4-2 and TRBJ1-5, with D possibly being TRBD1 (5 bases). V shed 0 bases and J shed 5 bases, with 14 bases lying between them. Germline CDR1 reads LGHNA; CDR2 reads YNFKEQ. This CDR3 contains 16 residues. The CDR3 DNA sequence: TGTGCCAGCAGCCAAGAGCACCGGGGCCCCCATCAGCCCCAGCATTTT. Its translation is CASSQEHRGPHQPQHF.

The rearrangement links TRBV20-1 to TRBJ2-7, with 8 bases matching TRBD2. Germline lookup yields CDR1 DFQATT and CDR2 SNEGSKA (reference sequence). V lost 1 base, J lost 3 bases, and 2 bases stayed unmatched. The CDR3 consists of 13 residues. In DNA form, the CDR3 reads TGCAGTGCTAGAGGAAGCGGGAGCTACGAGCAGTACTTC. Translating it yields CSARGSGSYEQYF.

This clonotype has at least ten counts. The V call is TRBV5-1, the J call TRBJ2-3; TRBD1 agrees at 7 bases. Trimming removed 2 bases from V and 2 bases from J; junction bases left unmatched: 20. The CDR3 consists of 20 residues. The germline CDR1 and CDR2 sequences are SGHRS and YFSETQ. CDR3 loop: CASSFPREPGKGAPTDTQYF. The CDR3 DNA sequence: TGCGCCAGCAGCTTTCCCCGTGAACCCGGTAAGGGGGCTCCCACAGATACGCAGTATTTT. Full variable domain (missing parts from reference TRBV5-1 and TRBJ2-3): KAGVTQTPRYLIKTRGQQVTLSCSPISGHRSVSWYQQTPGQGLQFLFEYFSETQRNKGNFPGRFSGRQFSNSRSEMNVSTLELGDSALYLCASSFPREPGKGAPTDTQYFGPGTRLTVL.

This clonotype has at least ten counts. The chain joins TRBV25-1 to TRBJ2-5; the match to TRBD1 covers 9 bases. V shed 1 base and J 3 bases; nucleotides not matched to a gene: 6. This CDR3 has 16 residues. Germline assignment: CDR1 MGHDK and CDR2 SYGVNS. The CDR3 loop is CASSEWGTGTEETQYF. The CDR3 DNA reads TGTGCCAGCAGTGAATGGGGGACAGGGACCGAAGAGACCCAGTACTTC.